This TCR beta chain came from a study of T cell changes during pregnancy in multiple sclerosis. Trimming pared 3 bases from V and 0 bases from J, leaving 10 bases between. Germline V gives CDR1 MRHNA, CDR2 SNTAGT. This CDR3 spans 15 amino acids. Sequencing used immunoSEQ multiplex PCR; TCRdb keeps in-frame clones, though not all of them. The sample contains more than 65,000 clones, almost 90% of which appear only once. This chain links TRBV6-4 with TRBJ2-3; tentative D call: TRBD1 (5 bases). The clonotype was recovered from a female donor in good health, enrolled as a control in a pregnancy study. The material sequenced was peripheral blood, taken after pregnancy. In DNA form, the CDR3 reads TGTGCCAGCAGTGATACAACAGGAAGCACAGATACGCAGTATTTT. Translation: CASSDTTGSTDTQYF.